This TCR beta chain emerged from a study of OX40 agonist ivuxolimab in advanced cancers. Context from the whole study: The costimulatory receptor OX40 (CD134) was targeted by ivuxolimab, a fully human IgG2 agonistic monoclonal antibody. Intravenous ivuxolimab was administered to patients every 2 weeks at six dose levels: 0.01, 0.1, 0.3, 1.5, 3 and 10 mg/kg. Among the approximately 50 dose-escalation patients, roughly 20 had hepatocellular carcinoma, approximately 15 melanoma, 9 renal cell carcinoma and 9 head and neck cancer. A male proportion of around 83% and a mean age of 60 years, ranging from roughly 23 to 80, were recorded for the dose-escalation cohort. Patients were allowed to have had prior anti-PD-1, anti-PD-L1 or anti-CTLA-4 therapy, and around 41% of the dose-escalation patients had previously received checkpoint inhibitors. Partial responses were achieved by three dose-escalation patients, of whom one had hepatocellular carcinoma and two had cutaneous melanoma. The purpose of peripheral TCRbeta sequencing was to test whether ivuxolimab changed TCR sequence diversity and led to clonal T-cell expansion. The monotherapy dose-escalation portion (N of about 47 patients) of the phase I ivuxolimab trial is reported in the paper. Broad study findings and their caveats: In partial responders in the 0.1-3.0 mg/kg groups, normalized peripheral clonal expansion was found to be among the lowest, especially among CD8+ T cells. After ivuxolimab, expanded clones were on average more numerous among CD8+ T cells than among CD4+ T cells. Low levels of normalized T-cell clonal expansion were also shown by some nonresponding patients. The antigen specificity of the peripheral T cells that underwent clonal expansion was not determined. At doses of 0.1 to 3.0 mg/kg, clonal expansion of both CD4+ and CD8+ blood T cells was observed from baseline to week 6.

Genomic DNA was isolated from the sorted cells so that the TCRbeta CDR3 region could be sequenced. The immunoSEQ Assay was used for sequencing of TCRbeta CDR3 regions. Not all clones reach the TCRdb copy of this immuneACCESS table, which keeps in-frame sequences only. Checked studies attribute under half of the gap to unresolved V genes and leave the rest unexplained. The sample data list some 65,000 clones, and 85% of these were observed just once. Of the sample, about 4% falls within the top ten clones. The trial excluded patients who had a history of autoimmune disease or were on systemic immunosuppression. Peripheral blood for TCR sequencing was drawn from every dose cohort at baseline, at cycle 4 day 1 and at cycle 7 day 1. Samples were obtained from an open-label, multicenter, first-in-human phase I dose-escalation trial of ivuxolimab. Adults with locally advanced or metastatic melanoma, renal cell carcinoma, hepatocellular carcinoma or head and neck squamous cell carcinoma were enrolled in the trial. CD4+ and CD8+ T cells were sorted separately from peripheral blood before TCR sequencing.

As to this clone: No cognate antigen has been identified for it. Per-base quality was not reported, and no clone a single base away is much larger than it.

There are 19 amino acids in the CDR3, from cysteine to phenylalanine inclusive. Of all the DNA, just the CDR3 is kept, 57 bases in frame from base 1. The germline V gene provides CDR1 SGHVS and CDR2 FQNEAQ. For this chain, trimming is 5 bases at the V end and 1 base at the J end, and the number of junction bases without a gene match is 12. Sequenced material: CD4+ or CD8+ T cells sorted from blood, taken in a trial of the OX40 agonist ivuxolimab. The sequence is built from TRBV7-8 and TRBJ1-3, with TRBD1 identical over 12 junction bases. This receptor was taken from an adult with an advanced solid tumor such as melanoma, head and neck, liver or kidney cancer. CDR3 loop: CASSPPGQGALRSGNTIYF. The sequenced DNA: TGTGCCAGCAGCCCTCCGGGACAGGGGGCCTTACGTTCTGGAAACACCATATATTTT. Outside the CDR3, residues come from the reference TRBV7-8 and TRBJ1-3 proteins, so the full variable domain is: GAGVSQSPRYKVAKRGQDVALRCDPISGHVSLFWYQQALGQGPEFLTYFQNEAQLDKSGLPSDRFFAERPEGSVSTLKIQRTQQEDSAVYLCASSPPGQGALRSGNTIYFGEGSWLTVV.